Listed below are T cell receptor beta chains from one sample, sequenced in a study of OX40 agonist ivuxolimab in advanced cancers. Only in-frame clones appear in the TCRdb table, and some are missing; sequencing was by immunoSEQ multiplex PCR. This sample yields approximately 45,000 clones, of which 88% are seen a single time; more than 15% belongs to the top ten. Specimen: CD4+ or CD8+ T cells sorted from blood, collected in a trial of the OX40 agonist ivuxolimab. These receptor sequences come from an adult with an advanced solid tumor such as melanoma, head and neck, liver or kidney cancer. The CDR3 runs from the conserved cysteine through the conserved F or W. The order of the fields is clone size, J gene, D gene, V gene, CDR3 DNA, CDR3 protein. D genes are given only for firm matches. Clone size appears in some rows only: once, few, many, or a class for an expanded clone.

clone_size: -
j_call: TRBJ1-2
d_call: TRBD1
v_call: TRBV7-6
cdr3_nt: TGTGCCAGCAGCAACCTGACAGGGCCGAACTATGGCTACACCTTC
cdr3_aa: CASSNLTGPNYGYTF

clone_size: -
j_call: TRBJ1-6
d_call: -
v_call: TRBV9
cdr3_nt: TGTGCCAGCAGCGAGGCCAGGGAGTATAATTCACCCCTCCACTTT
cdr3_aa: CASSEAREYNSPLHF

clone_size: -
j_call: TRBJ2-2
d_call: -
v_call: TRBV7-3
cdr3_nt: TGTGCCAGCAGCCTAGGGGGGTTCGGCGGGGAGCTGTTTTTT
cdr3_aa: CASSLGGFGGELFF

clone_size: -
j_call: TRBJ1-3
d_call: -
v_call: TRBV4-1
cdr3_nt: TGCGCCAGCAGCCACGCTGACAGCTCTGGAAACACCATATATTTT
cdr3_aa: CASSHADSSGNTIYF

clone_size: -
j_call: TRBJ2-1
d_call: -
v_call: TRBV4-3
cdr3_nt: TGCGCCAGCAGCCAACTAAGCCAGACCAATGAGCAGTTCTTC
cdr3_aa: CASSQLSQTNEQFF

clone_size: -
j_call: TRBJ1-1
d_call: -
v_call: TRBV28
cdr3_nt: TGTGCCAGCAGTGCCAGGGAGAACACTGAAGCTTTCTTT
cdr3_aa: CASSARENTEAFF

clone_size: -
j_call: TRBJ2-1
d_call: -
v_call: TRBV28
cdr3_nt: TGTGCCAGCAGTACCCCTTTTTACAATGAGCAGTTCTTC
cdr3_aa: CASSTPFYNEQFF

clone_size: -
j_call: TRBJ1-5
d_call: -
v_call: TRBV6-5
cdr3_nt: TGTGCCAGCAGTTCAGGGCTGAATCAGCCCCAGCATTTT
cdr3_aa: CASSSGLNQPQHF

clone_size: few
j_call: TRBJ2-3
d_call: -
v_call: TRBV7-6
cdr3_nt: TGTGCCAGCAGCCCCCAGGGGGGGAGTCGGAGAGGGGATACGCAGTATTTT
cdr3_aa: CASSPQGGSRRGDTQYF

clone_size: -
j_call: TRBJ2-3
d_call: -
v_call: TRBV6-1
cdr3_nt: TGTGCCAGCAGTGAAGTCCCCACAGATACGCAGTATTTT
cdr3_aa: CASSEVPTDTQYF

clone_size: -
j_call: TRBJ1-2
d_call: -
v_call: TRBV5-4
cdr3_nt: TGTGCCAGCAGCTTGGAGAACGGTGGCTTCTATGGCTACACCTTC
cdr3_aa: CASSLENGGFYGYTF

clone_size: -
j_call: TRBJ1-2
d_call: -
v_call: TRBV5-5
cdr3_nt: TGTGCCAGCAGCTTGGCGGCGGGGCGCTCATTCAATGGCTACACCTTC
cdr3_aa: CASSLAAGRSFNGYTF